The 28 T cell receptor beta chains in this list originate from one sample, sequenced in a study of T-cell memory formation after mild COVID-19 (dated by TCRdb to the early 2020s). Libraries were built with 5' RACE. Sequencing instrument: Illumina NovaSeq 6000. TCRdb itself trimmed the public reads at Q25 with fastp, ran MiXCR and retained productive beta chains. Rows with a matching CDR3 protein are joined into one entry that keeps the most common DNA and genes. A total of over 450,000 distinct CDR3 sequences appear in this sample, 20% of them only once. Approximately 13% of the sample is held by the ten biggest clonotypes. Specimen: PBMCs or a T cell subset sorted from them (not recorded which). All receptors derive from an adult woman who had mild COVID-19 (a few samples of this study predate the infection). The sample titles of this study are shuffled in the database, so cell type and time point are left out; the donor was told from shared clones.

This chain connects TRBV12-3 or TRBV12-4 to TRBJ1-1, with D hard to call. Trimming shortened V by 5 bases and J by 1 base, and 11 bases separated the two germline ends. The CDR3 spans 14 residues. The CDR3 here is CASSLWRRNTEAFF. CDR3 DNA sequence: TGTGCCAGCAGTCTCTGGCGACGGAACACTGAAGCTTTCTTT.

Here the CDR3 DNA reads TGTGCCAGCAGCCCATCGGGGGGTCCCTTCGGGGAGACCCAGTACTTC. Protein sequence: CASSPSGGPFGETQYF. This rearrangement joins TRBV7-9 to TRBJ2-5; the match to TRBD2 covers 7 bases. The V segment lost 5 bases and the J segment 5 bases; nucleotides outside the gene matches: 14. This CDR3 contains 16 residues. CDR1 and CDR2 (germline): SEHNR, FQNEAQ (reference sequence).

This clonotype was observed a few times. V gene TRBV4-3 combines with J gene TRBJ2-1; 10 bases map to TRBD2. Germline CDR1 LGHNA, CDR2 YSLEER. The CDR3 spans 15 residues. V shed 0 bases and J 8 bases; nucleotides not matched to a gene: 4. Here the CDR3 reads CASSQDSGRRDEQFF. The DNA of the CDR3 is TGCGCCAGCAGCCAAGATAGCGGGAGGAGGGATGAGCAGTTCTTC.

In this sample, this clonotype turned up a few times. V gene TRBV29-1 combines with J gene TRBJ2-7, with 12 positions matching TRBD2. Per the germline V gene, CDR1 is SQVTM and CDR2 is ANQGSEA. V was pared by 5 bases and J by 2 bases, with 1 base of the junction left unmatched. This CDR3 is 13 amino acids long. Written as DNA, the CDR3 is TGCAGCGTTAGACTAGCGGGAGCCTACGAGCAGTACTTC. Translated: CSVRLAGAYEQYF.

This clonotype has only a few counts. This sequence joins TRBV4-1 and TRBJ1-5; no reliable D call. The V gene lost 6 bases and the J gene lost 2 bases, with 14 bases spanning the gap. Germline CDR1 MGHRA, CDR2 YSYEKL. There are 15 residues in the CDR3. This chain's CDR3 is CASRVDDVGNQPQHF. CDR3 nucleotides: TGCGCCAGCAGAGTGGACGATGTGGGCAATCAGCCCCAGCATTTT.

The CDR3, as DNA: TGTGCCAGCAGCGGGCAGGGGGCGGGTGAGCAGTACTTC. Its protein is CASSGQGAGEQYF. This chain joins TRBV27 and TRBJ2-7, with 8 bases that match TRBD1. The germline gives CDR1 MNHEY, CDR2 SMNVEV (reference sequence). There are 13 residues in the CDR3. Germline trimming cut 6 bases from V and 7 bases from J; bases unmatched to any gene: 8.

This clonotype was picked up a small number of times. The chain employs TRBV12-3 or TRBV12-4 and TRBJ1-5; no reliable D call. CDR3 size: 14 residues. V was shortened by 6 bases and J by 2 bases, with 11 bases between the two germline ends. This CDR3 reads CASSGTERNQPQHF. The DNA of the CDR3 is TGTGCCAGCAGCGGTACAGAGCGCAATCAGCCCCAGCATTTT.

The V and J genes are TRBV28 and TRBJ2-3; D not certain. Trimming removed 7 bases from V and 6 bases from J, with 14 bases in between. This CDR3 region has 13 residues. CDR1 is MDHEN, CDR2 SYDVKM, per germline. In nucleotides, the CDR3 is TGTGCCAGCAAGATCCTGGGCTGGGATACGCAGTATTTT. Encoded protein: CASKILGWDTQYF.

This clonotype was observed a few times. The rearrangement links TRBV12-3 or TRBV12-4 to TRBJ2-5; D is unclear. V shed 2 bases and J shed 6 bases, with 7 bases lying between them. This CDR3 contains 12 residues. CDR3 residues: CASSLSVQTQYF. The CDR3, as DNA: TGTGCCAGCAGTTTAAGCGTCCAGACCCAGTACTTC.

This clonotype is labeled medium-sized (0.01 to 0.1%). A single base separates this from a much larger clone, so it may be a read error. This rearrangement joins TRBV12-3 or TRBV12-4 to TRBJ2-5; D is perhaps TRBD1 (6 bases). CDR3 length: 17 amino acids. The ends were cut back, 6 bases at V and 3 bases at J, with 23 bases in the middle. The CDR3 DNA reads as TGTGCCAGCAGCCTACTGGGGGCCCGGGACGGCAAAGAGACCCAGTACTTC. Encoded protein: CASSLLGARDGKETQYF.

This clonotype was observed at least ten times. V usage is TRBV20-1 and J usage is TRBJ1-2; D is perhaps TRBD1 (6 bases). CDR3 length: 14 residues. Trimming removed 3 bases from V and 5 bases from J, with 16 bases in between. Germline CDR1 and CDR2: DFQATT and SNEGSKA (reference sequence). The DNA of the CDR3 is TGCAGTGCTAGTACAGGGTCGCCCCAATATGGCTACACCTTC. Its protein is CSASTGSPQYGYTF.

In this sample, this clonotype turned up a few times. The chain joins TRBV20-1 to TRBJ2-1; D gene ambiguous. The CDR3 has 13 residues. CDR1 is DFQATT, CDR2 SNEGSKA, per germline (reference sequence). CDR3 amino acids: CRAPSFAYNEQFF. In DNA, the CDR3 is TGCAGAGCACCGTCCTTCGCCTACAATGAGCAGTTCTTC.

The CDR3 region is CASSLDVGLAGGYTDTQYF. CDR3 bases: TGTGCCAGCAGCTTAGACGTTGGACTAGCGGGTGGATACACAGATACGCAGTATTTT. The rearrangement links TRBV7-2 to TRBJ2-3, with 11 bases lining up with TRBD2. There are 19 residues in the CDR3. V shed 1 base and J 2 bases; nucleotides not matched to a gene: 11. Germline V CDR1 and CDR2: SGHTA, FQGNSA.

The chain combines TRBV9 with TRBJ2-7, with 7 bases fitting TRBD2. V lost 0 bases, J lost 2 bases, and 5 bases stayed unmatched. Germline loops: CDR1 SGDLS, CDR2 YYNGEE. The CDR3 sequence is 15 residues long. The CDR3: CASSVEGSGPYEQYF. CDR3 in DNA: TGTGCCAGCAGCGTAGAGGGTAGCGGGCCCTACGAGCAGTACTTC. The full variable domain, its missing parts supplied by reference TRBV9 and TRBJ2-7, is DSGVTQTPKHLITATGQRVTLRCSPRSGDLSVYWYQQSLDQGLQFLIQYYNGEERAKGNILERFSAQQFPDLHSELNLSSLELGDSALYFCASSVEGSGPYEQYFGPGTRLTVT.

The rearrangement links TRBV6-6 to TRBJ2-1; a possible D gene is TRBD2 (5 bases). Germline CDR1 reads MNHNY; CDR2 reads SVGAGI (reference sequence). The CDR3 is 16 amino acids. With 2 bases removed from V and 2 bases from J, the gap between germline ends came to 13 bases. The CDR3 protein is CASSYAGRGTYNEQFF. The CDR3 coding sequence is TGTGCCAGCAGTTACGCGGGCCGCGGCACCTACAATGAGCAGTTCTTC.

This clonotype was observed a handful of times. The CDR3 DNA is TGTGCCAGCTCAGCTACCGTCGGCCAGAACACTGAAGCTTTCTTT. Encoded protein: CASSATVGQNTEAFF. The chain combines TRBV18 with TRBJ1-1; no clear D. Germline CDR1 KGHSH, CDR2 LQKENI. V lost 5 bases to trimming and J lost 1 base, with 14 bases between them. The CDR3 extends over 15 amino acids.

The chain employs TRBV5-1 and TRBJ2-5; 14 bases line up with TRBD2. V gave up 5 bases and J gave up 2 bases; unmatched junction bases: 2. The CDR3 totals 15 residues. Germline V gene sequence: CDR1 SGHRS, CDR2 YFSETQ. Here the CDR3 reads CASSWTSGGQETQYF. The CDR3 nucleotides read TGCGCCAGCAGTTGGACTAGCGGGGGGCAAGAGACCCAGTACTTC.

J is TRBJ2-7 and V is TRBV5-6; possibly TRBD2 for D (5 bases). V lost 0 bases, J lost 7 bases, and 17 bases lay in between. The CDR3 has 15 residues. Looked up from germline, CDR1 is SGHDT and CDR2 is YYEEEE. The CDR3 sequence: CASSLENRDRVEQYF. The CDR3 DNA is TGTGCCAGCAGCTTGGAGAACCGGGATAGGGTTGAGCAGTACTTC.

The rearrangement uses TRBV2 and TRBJ1-2; TRBD1 matches 7 bases. The CDR3 has 14 amino acids. Germline V gene data show CDR1 as SNHLY and CDR2 as FYNNEI. J lost 8 bases, V lost 3 bases, and 9 bases had no gene match. The CDR3 nucleotides read TGTGCCAGCAGTGAGGGACAGTTTATGGGAGGCTACACCTTC. Amino acid sequence: CASSEGQFMGGYTF.

This clonotype was seen only a few times. The V call is TRBV7-2, the J call TRBJ2-7; 9 bases line up with TRBD2. This CDR3 region has 15 residues. Germline values: CDR1 SGHTA, CDR2 FQGNSA. The J segment lost 7 bases and the V segment lost 1 base, leaving 8 bases of the junction unmatched. The CDR3 nucleotides read TGTGCCAGCAGCTTAGATCTAGCGGGGACTCGGGAGCAGTACTTC. Translation gives CASSLDLAGTREQYF.

This clonotype occurred a few times. The V gene is TRBV6-1, the J gene TRBJ1-2, with a possible D match to TRBD1 (6 bases). CDR3 length: 14 amino acids. Germline assignment: CDR1 MNHNS and CDR2 SASEGT. Trimming took off 6 bases at V and 4 bases at J, with 15 bases between the two ends. CDR3 coding DNA: TGTGCCAGCAGCGAGGGGGGTTTTATCTATGGCTACACCTTC. This sequence encodes CASSEGGFIYGYTF.

In its sample, this clonotype was seen a few times. This rearrangement joins TRBV29-1 to TRBJ1-1; D gene unclear. Germline V gives CDR1 SQVTM, CDR2 ANQGSEA. CDR3 size: 14 residues. Trimming pared 2 bases from V and 1 base from J, leaving 11 bases between. CDR3 nucleotides: TGCAGCGTTGAAACCTATACAGCGAACACTGAAGCTTTCTTT. Its protein product is CSVETYTANTEAFF.

This clonotype was observed once. The chain recombines TRBV15 with TRBJ1-6, with D maybe TRBD1 (6 bases). CDR3 size: 15 residues. The germline CDR1 and CDR2 sequences are LNHNV and YYDKDF (reference sequence). V was shortened by 3 bases and J by 9 bases, with 15 bases between the two germline ends. CDR3 sequence reads: CATSSRTAFGSPLHF. In DNA form, the CDR3 reads TGTGCCACCAGCAGCCGGACAGCTTTTGGTTCACCCCTCCACTTT.

The chain links TRBV28 to TRBJ2-2; D call uncertain. There are 14 residues in the CDR3. Germline V lookup: CDR1 MDHEN, CDR2 SYDVKM. Trimming stripped 7 bases from V and 5 bases from J, with 14 bases between. The CDR3 coding sequence is TGTGCCAGCAACGCCCGGACGGCTACCGGGGAGCTGTTTTTT. This gives the protein CASNARTATGELFF.

This clonotype was recorded many times. V usage is TRBV7-9 and J usage is TRBJ2-5; D not certain. The V end lost 0 bases, the J end lost 4 bases, and 12 bases lay between the germline ends. The CDR3 is 15 amino acids. Germline V gene data show CDR1 as SEHNR and CDR2 as FQNEAQ (reference sequence). CDR3 DNA: TGTGCCAGCAGCTTAGCGGCCGCCTATCCAGAGACCCAGTACTTC. Translating it yields CASSLAAAYPETQYF.

This clonotype was seen at least ten times. The chain is built from TRBV29-1 and TRBJ2-1, with D perhaps TRBD2 (5 bases). Trimming took off 2 bases at V and 5 bases at J, with 13 bases between the two ends. Germline V gene lookup returns CDR1 SQVTM and CDR2 ANQGSEA. This CDR3 comprises 14 residues. CDR3 DNA: TGCAGCGTTGAAAGGCTCGGGAAAAACAATGAGCAGTTCTTC. As protein: CSVERLGKNNEQFF.

J is TRBJ1-5 and V is TRBV15; D gene uncertain. V was cut by 0 bases and J by 6 bases, with 12 bases left in between. Looked up from germline, CDR1 is LNHNV and CDR2 is YYDKDF (reference sequence). The CDR3 sequence is 15 residues long. CDR3 sequence reads: CATSREGFSVQPQHF. CDR3 sequence (DNA): TGTGCCACCAGCAGAGAGGGGTTTTCGGTTCAGCCCCAGCATTTT.

Comments on this clonotype: Given a much more abundant clone one base away, this may be a read error. CDR3 sequence reads: CDSSLGAKPTSNEQFF. DNA for the CDR3: TGTGACAGCAGCTTGGGGGCAAAGCCCACTTCCAATGAGCAGTTCTTC. V is TRBV5-6 and J is TRBJ2-1; possible D gene TRBD1, 6 bases. This CDR3 comprises 16 residues. Germline-derived CDR1 and CDR2 are SGHDT and YYEEEE.